Listed here are 25 T cell receptor beta chains from one sample, sequenced in a study of blood T cell repertoires in COVID-19. Here immunoSEQ multiplex PCR was the method, and the copy in TCRdb shows in-frame clones only, minus some. This table holds 150,000 to 200,000 clones, approximately 90% found once. Sequencing input: peripheral blood. The receptors here all came from a human donor in a cohort sampled during active COVID-19.

This clone appeared a single time. This rearrangement joins TRBV28 to TRBJ1-1; TRBD1 matches at 10 bases. Germline values: CDR1 MDHEN, CDR2 SYDVKM. The CDR3 is 15 residues long. Germline trimming cut 5 bases from V and 3 bases from J; bases unmatched to any gene: 6. The CDR3 nucleotides read TGTGCCAGCAGTGCTACCGGGACAGGGGACACTGAAGCTTTCTTT. Amino acid sequence: CASSATGTGDTEAFF.

The chain carries TRBV9 and TRBJ2-7; TRBD2 is a possible D gene (6 bases). CDR1 is SGDLS and CDR2 is YYNGEE in the germline V gene. With 4 bases removed from V and 1 base from J, the gap between germline ends came to 15 bases. The CDR3 covers 15 residues. DNA of the CDR3: TGTGCCAGCAGCCCCGCCCTTGCGGGGTCCTACGAGCAGTACTTC. It specifies CASSPALAGSYEQYF.

The chain carries TRBV6-6 and TRBJ1-5, with D tentatively TRBD1 (5 bases). The CDR3 contains 13 residues. Germline V lookup: CDR1 MNHNY, CDR2 SVGAGI (reference sequence). The ends were cut back, 5 bases at V and 7 bases at J, with 12 bases in the middle. The CDR3 DNA reads as TGTGCCAGCAGTCCAATAGGGGCCCAGCCCCAGCATTTT. Protein: CASSPIGAQPQHF.

This chain links TRBV6-6 with TRBJ2-7, with a tentative D call TRBD1 (7 bases). Trimming removed 7 bases from V and 5 bases from J, with 21 bases in between. CDR3 length: 15 residues. Germline V lookup: CDR1 MNHNY, CDR2 SVGAGI (reference sequence). The CDR3 DNA sequence: TGTGCCAGCAAAAAGGCGGGGCAGGGGGACCACGAGCAGTACTTC. Protein sequence: CASKKAGQGDHEQYF.

V is TRBV29-1 and J is TRBJ2-7; D remains ambiguous. Germline loops: CDR1 SQVTM, CDR2 ANQGSEA. The V end was cut by 5 bases, the J end by 3 bases, with 8 bases between. The CDR3 sequence is 11 residues long. This chain's CDR3 is CSVLTHYEQYF. CDR3 DNA sequence: TGCAGCGTTTTGACACACTACGAGCAGTACTTC.

This chain connects TRBV4-1 to TRBJ2-7, with TRBD1 matching 11 bases. V shed 3 bases, J shed 2 bases, and the junction held 12 bases outside the gene matches. The germline gives CDR1 MGHRA, CDR2 YSYEKL. CDR3 length: 18 residues. The CDR3 loop is CASSHKSRDRGDPYEQYF. The CDR3 DNA reads as TGCGCCAGCAGCCATAAAAGTCGGGACAGGGGGGATCCCTACGAGCAGTACTTC.

This chain joins TRBV29-1 and TRBJ1-2; a possible D gene is TRBD1 (5 bases). Germline CDR1 reads SQVTM; CDR2 reads ANQGSEA. Trimming left V 6 bases short and J 8 bases short, with 19 bases between. The CDR3 runs 13 residues. The CDR3 DNA sequence: TGCAGCGTCCGTCCGAGGGCGGGGGAAGGCTACACCTTC. Amino acid sequence: CSVRPRAGEGYTF.

The chain combines TRBV4-3 with TRBJ1-6; the match to TRBD1 covers 7 bases. Germline values: CDR1 LGHNA, CDR2 YSLEER. CDR3 size: 13 residues. J was trimmed by 8 bases and V by 6 bases; bases with no gene match: 4. Here the CDR3 DNA reads TGCGCCAGCAGAATAGGGGGCGATTCACCCCTCCACTTT. Protein sequence: CASRIGGDSPLHF.

V and J are TRBV6-5 and TRBJ1-1, with 7 bases identical to TRBD1. CDR1 is MNHEY and CDR2 is SVGAGI in the germline V gene. There are 13 residues in the CDR3. Trimming at V came to 7 bases and at J to 0 bases, leaving 2 bases not matched to a gene. The CDR3 loop is CASKGQMNTEAFF. Here the CDR3 DNA reads TGTGCCAGCAAGGGACAGATGAACACTGAAGCTTTCTTT.

The chain uses TRBV6-4 and TRBJ2-2; the D gene is possibly TRBD1 (5 bases). The germline V gene has CDR1 MRHNA and CDR2 SNTAGT. V lost 5 bases and J 2 bases, leaving 15 bases between the germline ends. The CDR3 runs 16 residues. In nucleotides, the CDR3 is TGTGCCAGCAGTCCTACACCGACAGTTAACACCGGGGAGCTGTTTTTT. Its protein is CASSPTPTVNTGELFF.

A word on this clone: This sample also contains other DNA sequences that code for the same CDR3. This chain uses TRBV5-1 with TRBJ1-1; D is uncertain. The length of the CDR3 is 14 residues. V gave up 1 base and J gave up 2 bases, with 9 bases separating them. Looked up from germline, CDR1 is SGHRS and CDR2 is YFSETQ. In DNA, the CDR3 is TGCGCCAGCAGCTTGTTGGCGGTCAACACTGAAGCTTTCTTT. This translates into CASSLLAVNTEAFF.

The gene calls are TRBV28 and TRBJ2-7; a weak D match, TRBD1 (5 bases). The V end lost 5 bases, the J end lost 0 bases, and 14 bases lay between the germline ends. The CDR3 length is 15 residues. Germline assignment: CDR1 MDHEN and CDR2 SYDVKM. Here the CDR3 DNA reads TGTGCCAGCAGTCCAAGGGGTTCACCCTCCTACGAGCAGTACTTC. As protein: CASSPRGSPSYEQYF.

Concerning this clone: Other DNA sequences from this sample encode an identical CDR3 as well. This rearrangement joins TRBV5-1 to TRBJ2-6; 8 bases agree with TRBD1. Germline V lookup: CDR1 SGHRS, CDR2 YFSETQ. The CDR3 covers 15 residues. V shed 4 bases and J 2 bases; nucleotides not matched to a gene: 2. The CDR3 region is CASSPQGAGANVLTF. The DNA for the CDR3 is TGCGCCAGCAGCCCACAGGGGGCTGGGGCCAACGTCCTGACTTTC. Drawing the rest from reference TRBV5-1 and TRBJ2-6, the complete variable domain is KAGVTQTPRYLIKTRGQQVTLSCSPISGHRSVSWYQQTPGQGLQFLFEYFSETQRNKGNFPGRFSGRQFSNSRSEMNVSTLELGDSALYLCASSPQGAGANVLTFGAGSRLTVL.

This clone has just one count. The chain links TRBV10-2 to TRBJ2-3; weak D call: TRBD2 (6 bases). Trimming removed 7 bases from V and 3 bases from J, with 11 bases in between. Germline V gene lookup returns CDR1 WSHSY and CDR2 SAAADI. The CDR3 sequence is 13 residues long. CDR3 DNA: TGCGCCAGCACCCGGGACTTAACAGATACGCAGTATTTT. It translates to CASTRDLTDTQYF.

V and J are TRBV6-5 and TRBJ2-2, with a possible D match to TRBD2 (6 bases). This CDR3 has 14 residues. Trimming took off 9 bases at V and 5 bases at J, with 16 bases between the two ends. From germline, CDR1 is MNHEY and CDR2 SVGAGI. The DNA of the CDR3 is TGTGCCAGACCCCTTTCAGGAGGGACCGGGGAGCTGTTTTTT. It is translated as CARPLSGGTGELFF.

This chain links TRBV30 with TRBJ2-7; D not certain. Deletions cut 2 bases from V and 0 bases from J, with 5 bases between. This CDR3 is built from 12 residues. Germline lookup yields CDR1 GTSNPN and CDR2 SVGIG (reference sequence). The CDR3 coding sequence is TGTGCCTGGAGTAGCTTCTCCTACGAGCAGTACTTC. Translated, it gives CAWSSFSYEQYF.

Worth noting for this clone: Other DNA sequences in the sample encode the same CDR3. The chain employs TRBV7-2 and TRBJ2-3; tentative D call: TRBD2 (5 bases). Germline-derived CDR1 and CDR2 are SGHTA and FQGNSA. The V and J ends lost 2 bases and 1 base respectively, with 7 bases between them. This CDR3 has 14 residues. CDR3 nucleotides: TGTGCCAGCAGCTTATCGCGGGGCACAGATACGCAGTATTTT. Protein sequence: CASSLSRGTDTQYF.

The chain has TRBV28 and TRBJ2-3; possibly TRBD2 for D (5 bases). The ends were cut back, 5 bases at V and 5 bases at J, with 17 bases in the middle. Germline loops: CDR1 MDHEN, CDR2 SYDVKM. This CDR3 is 15 amino acids long. The CDR3: CASSRTATAGDTQYF. CDR3 nucleotides: TGTGCCAGCAGTCGTACAGCCACCGCGGGAGATACGCAGTATTTT.

J is TRBJ2-5 and V is TRBV5-6, with 7 bases lining up with TRBD2. Germline assignment: CDR1 SGHDT and CDR2 YYEEEE. With V trimmed by 2 bases and J by 5 bases, 6 bases remained unmatched. This CDR3 has 14 amino acids. The CDR3 nucleotides read TGTGCCAGCAGCTTAACGGGGGGACCCGAGACCCAGTACTTC. Its translation: CASSLTGGPETQYF.

V and J are TRBV7-2 and TRBJ2-7; D might be TRBD1 (5 bases). The germline V gene encodes CDR1 SGHTA and CDR2 FQGNSA. Trimming removed 0 bases from V and 4 bases from J, with 7 bases in between. This CDR3 spans 13 amino acids. The CDR3 loop reads CASSLARDYEQYF. In DNA form, the CDR3 reads TGTGCCAGCAGCTTAGCCAGGGATTACGAGCAGTACTTC.

The chain's CDR3 is CASSFNDRVYNQPQHF. The DNA of the CDR3 is TGTGCCAGCAGCTTTAATGATCGGGTTTACAATCAGCCCCAGCATTTT. The rearrangement links TRBV7-8 to TRBJ1-5; D is undetermined. Germline V CDR1 and CDR2: SGHVS, FQNEAQ. The CDR3 length is 16 residues. Trimming removed 3 bases from V and 3 bases from J, with 15 bases in between.

J is TRBJ2-5 and V is TRBV29-1, with 8 nucleotides matching TRBD2. Germline V CDR1 and CDR2: SQVTM, ANQGSEA. This CDR3 comprises 15 residues. The J segment lost 7 bases and the V segment lost 4 bases, leaving 14 bases of the junction unmatched. In nucleotides, the CDR3 is TGCAGCGTTGCCGACGGAACTAGCGGTTTGGGGACCCAGTACTTC. This gives the protein CSVADGTSGLGTQYF. Full variable domain (outside the CDR3, taken from reference TRBV29-1 and TRBJ2-5): SAVISQKPSRDICQRGTSLTIQCQVDSQVTMMFWYRQQPGQSLTLIATANQGSEATYESGFVIDKFPISRPNLTFSTLTVSNMSPEDSSIYLCSVADGTSGLGTQYFGPGTRLLVL.

This chain joins TRBV19 and TRBJ2-6; D is unresolved. Germline CDR1 is LNHDA and CDR2 is SQIVND (reference sequence). V lost 3 bases and J 0 bases, leaving 6 bases between the germline ends. The CDR3 spans 15 residues. The chain's CDR3 is CASSILLSGANVLTF. The CDR3 nucleotides read TGTGCCAGTAGTATCCTCCTCTCTGGGGCCAACGTCCTGACTTTC.

The V call is TRBV5-6, the J call TRBJ2-7; 7 bases align to TRBD1. The CDR3 sequence is 14 residues long. V lost 0 bases to trimming and J lost 5 bases; unmatched junction nucleotides: 5. Germline V gives CDR1 SGHDT, CDR2 YYEEEE. CDR3 in DNA: TGTGCCAGCAGCTTGGTAGGGACAGACCACGAGCAGTACTTC. This encodes CASSLVGTDHEQYF.

The chain employs TRBV9 and TRBJ1-1; D unresolved. Trimming left V 0 bases short and J 2 bases short, with 5 bases between. The CDR3 totals 13 residues. Germline-derived CDR1 and CDR2 are SGDLS and YYNGEE. CDR3 nucleotides: TGTGCCAGCAGCGTAGTGTCTAACACTGAAGCTTTCTTT. It codes for CASSVVSNTEAFF.